This TCR beta chain originates from a study of cytomegalovirus exposure and HLA in healthy donors (dated by TCRdb to the late 2010s). Study-level background: According to an earlier analysis of several hundred of the donors, some 180 million T cells yielded roughly 110 million unique TCR beta sequences and 276 Gb of sequence data. An early release covering 500 to 750 HLA-typed donors comprised approximately 290 gigabases of sequencing data and around 80 million unique TCR sequences. Of the roughly 410 genotyped donors, approximately 80% were placed in the genetic ancestry cluster associated with self-reported Caucasian donors. The study aimed to test whether signatures of past pathogen exposure could be identified by cataloging public T cell receptors. Using immunosequencing, the study profiled T cell repertoires from about 620 subjects and related those repertoires to cytomegalovirus serostatus. A separate validation cohort of roughly 130 different subjects was used in addition to the approximately 700-subject first cohort. To predict cytomegalovirus infection status, the study combined high-throughput TCR immunosequencing, statistical association of individual TCRs with disease status, and machine learning. A later analysis re-examined previously published TCR beta repertoires from about 700 donors and added high-resolution HLA genotyping to investigate patterns of TCR occurrence. The later analysis used no new phenotypic data to find candidate immune exposures, relying instead on TCR beta sequences and their occurrence across donors. To decide whether each TCR beta V gene segment behaved as functional or pseudogenic, an earlier analysis of approximately 590 of the donors relied on high-throughput TCR beta sequencing. Donor age, sex, ethnicity and CMV serostatus were compiled together with the repertoire data. A later genetic analysis used genome-wide SNP genotypes for about 65% of the 666 donors, treating that subset as a discovery cohort. All discovery cohort repertoires had been generated using a single sequencing platform. HLA typing included class I and class II loci at four-digit resolution. Typing coverage varied by locus: about 620-630 donors for A, B, C, DRB1 and DQB1; around 560 for DQA1; about 570 for DPA1; some 470 for DPB1. Because of strong linkage in the cohort, roughly five DR-DQ haplotypes were treated as single units for association and clustering. Among about 390 genotyped donors of the cohort, an average of about 240,000 unique TCR beta nucleotide sequences were sequenced per donor, approximately 20% of them non-productive. What the research found in general, with its limitations: In a later genetic analysis, fewer N-insertions in productive TCRs were reported among donors in an Asian-associated ancestry cluster than the roughly 700-donor mean. HLA typing was unavailable for some donors at each locus, so association tests used only the typed subset. Compared with equally common non-associated chains, HLA-associated TCR beta chains in a later analysis were more clonally expanded and had lower generation probabilities. V-gene and J-gene trimming of TCR beta chains was associated with a missense DCLRE1C variant in a later genetic analysis, and the association was replicated in an independent cohort. A later analysis associated about 17,000 TCR beta sequences with specific HLA alleles at a false discovery rate of 0.05. A later analysis found that most CMV-associated TCR beta chains appeared HLA-restricted, with HLA associations seemingly driven largely by CMV exposure. A further reported finding was that TCR beta sequences accurately predicted the HLA-A and HLA-B alleles for most subjects in the first cohort. Because the 87-base-pair reads could not distinguish some IMGT-functional V segments, including TRBV6-2 and TRBV6-3, those segments were excluded. The classifier was reported to diagnose cytomegalovirus status with high specificity and sensitivity in both the original cohort and the validation cohort. The authors suggested that the approach could potentially be generalized to other disease states and immunological phenotypes. The study gave a list of some 150 TCR beta chains associated with cytomegalovirus. Because counts were too low, fewer than 20 rarely observed V segments, including chromosome 9 orphons, were excluded from the earlier analysis of several hundred of the donors. CMV serostatus was the only immune exposure information available for the cohort. Most TCR sequences were seen in very few donors, while some public TCRs were found in many individuals. In an earlier analysis of roughly 500 of the donors, most TCR beta V segments appeared in productive rearrangements about 87% or about 30% of the time, broadly matching IMGT annotations. According to a later analysis, parvovirus B19, influenza, CMV and Epstein-Barr virus appeared linked to several top co-occurrence clusters. According to a later analysis, TCR association rates differed among HLA loci, with DRB1 alleles showing the most associated TCRs and HLA-C alleles showing the fewest. The cohort was sequenced for TCR beta chains only, and without alpha or paired-chain data the features that could be detected were limited. A few of the identified cytomegalovirus-associated TCR beta chains were confirmed in vitro to be specific for cytomegalovirus antigens. Linkage disequilibrium might explain the correlated functional status among segregating V segments, but an unknown experimental factor could not be ruled out. Strong co-occurrence of HLA alleles, especially DR and DQ, made assigning TCR associations to individual alleles difficult. The sequencing pipeline was judged likely to have produced a cluster of highly shared sequence variants as a technical artifact. Roughly uniform sequencing depth across donors was assumed in presence/absence analyses, although this assumption may not hold.

Taken from cysteine to phenylalanine, the CDR3 has 15 residues. CDR3 DNA only is kept here, 45 bases in frame from base 1. Germline trimming: 2 bases from V, 3 bases from J; junction bases outside gene matches: 3. CDR1 MNHNS and CDR2 SASEGT are derived from the germline V gene. The cohort was made up of hundreds of healthy bone marrow donors. At the time of sampling, every cohort member was nominally healthy, though immune exposures that went unrecorded were likely present. The donor tested CMV seronegative, placing the donor among the approximately 400 seronegative members of the cohort. A peripheral blood sample was provided by each donor, and peripheral blood mononuclear cells were used for TCR beta sequencing. The Qiagen DNeasy Blood Extraction Kit was used to extract genomic DNA from the blood cell samples. Library preparation was by the immunoSEQ multiplex PCR assay. A mixture of 60 forward primers for TCR Vbeta segments and 13 reverse primers for TCR Jbeta segments was used in the multiplex PCR. Amplification of the CDR3 region of rearranged TCR beta genes was performed with a multiplex PCR assay on genomic DNA. On the Illumina HiSeq System, the amplified TCR beta libraries were sequenced as 87-base-pair reads. Per the authors' processing: A later analysis counted about 76 million unique TCR beta chains across the 670 or so repertoires, and 9 million to 14 million of these chains were shared by at least two donors. Raw reads were error-corrected and collapsed into unique sequences by a nearest-neighbor algorithm in which closely related sequences were merged to remove PCR and sequencing errors. CDR3 sequences were aligned to IMGT reference sequences to assign V, D and J gene segments. For a sequence to be retained, at least a six-nucleotide match to both a V gene segment and a J gene segment was required. Rearrangements were called productive when the CDR3 lacked stop codons and stayed in frame with V and J; all others were non-productive. Following IMGT convention, CDR3 was defined as the stretch from the second conserved V-encoded cysteine to the conserved J-encoded phenylalanine. Sequences without an unambiguous match to a single V gene segment were excluded from the earlier analysis of 500 to 700 of the donors. In an earlier analysis of approximately 610 of the donors, V segments were called functional above 56.7% productive rearrangements and were called segregating when the between-donor standard deviation exceeded 5%. A statistical classification framework was built to diagnose cytomegalovirus status from the catalog of TCR beta chain sequences. V and J gene assignment, in a later analysis, came from comparing TCR nucleotide sequences with IMGT/GENE-DB human TR gene sequences. In a later analysis, CDR3 sequences and most-parsimonious VDJ recombination scenarios were assigned using the TCRdist pipeline. In a later analysis, each TCR beta chain was defined by its CDR3 amino acid sequence together with its V-gene family, and reads lacking a unique V-gene family were excluded. To address suspected cross-contamination and a sequencing artifact, a later analysis removed over 500 highly shared, low-generation-probability nucleotide sequences. In a later analysis, a clonal expansion index was calculated for each public chain from normalized within-repertoire ranks of inferred template counts. In a later analysis, generation probabilities were computed with a VDJ recombination model fitted to out-of-frame rearrangements, and the resulting probabilities were checked against IGoR. In a later analysis, hypergeometric tests were used to score TCR-TCR, TCR-HLA and TCR-CMV co-occurrence, with a repertoire-size bias correction applied to TCR pairs. A later analysis estimated false discovery rates by permuting HLA or CMV assignments 20 times. In a later analysis, co-occurring TCRs were grouped using DBSCAN, and TCRdist sequence similarity was added for clustering within HLA-allele-positive subsets. Repertoires with fewer than 30,000 or more than 120,000 public chains, plus five repertoires with anomalous nucleotide sharing, were excluded from co-occurrence clustering. Drawn from immuneACCESS, this table holds only the in-frame rearrangements with V and J called that TCRdb kept. Clones are partly lost; checked studies trace under half to an unresolved V gene and leave the rest unexplained. The V and J calls and the clone size are those of that table, but D and trimming were determined from the DNA. This sample comprises around 150,000 clones, approximately 71% of them detected only once. The ten largest clones take up roughly 1.4% of the sample.

With regard to this clone: Its antigen target is currently unknown. One base away there is no much larger clone; base qualities are not given.

The sequencing input was PBMCs. This receptor was identified in a man aged 45-65 years in good health and CMV-seronegative. The chain employs TRBV6-1 and TRBJ1-1; the junction holds 10 bases that match TRBD1. The DNA sequence is as follows: TGTGCCAGCAGTGAATGGGACAGGGGTGACACTGAAGCTTTCTTT. Its product reads: CASSEWDRGDTEAFF.